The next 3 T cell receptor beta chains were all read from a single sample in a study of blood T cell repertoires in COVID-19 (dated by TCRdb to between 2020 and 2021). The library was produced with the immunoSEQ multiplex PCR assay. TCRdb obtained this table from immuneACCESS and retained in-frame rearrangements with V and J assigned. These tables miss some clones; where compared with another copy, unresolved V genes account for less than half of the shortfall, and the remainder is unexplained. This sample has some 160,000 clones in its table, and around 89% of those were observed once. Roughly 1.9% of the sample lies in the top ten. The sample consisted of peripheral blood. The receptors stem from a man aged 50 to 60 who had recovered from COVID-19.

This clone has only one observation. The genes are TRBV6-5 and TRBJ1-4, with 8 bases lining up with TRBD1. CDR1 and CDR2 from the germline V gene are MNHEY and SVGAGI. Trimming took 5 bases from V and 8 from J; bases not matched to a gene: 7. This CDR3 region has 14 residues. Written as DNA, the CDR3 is TGTGCCAGCAGTAGGGGACAGGCCTCCGAAAAACTGTTTTTT. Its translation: CASSRGQASEKLFF.

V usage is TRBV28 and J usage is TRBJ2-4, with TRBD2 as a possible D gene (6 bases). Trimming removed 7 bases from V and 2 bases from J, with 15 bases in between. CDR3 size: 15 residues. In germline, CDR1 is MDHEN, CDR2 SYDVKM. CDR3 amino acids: CASTLGGGSKNIQYF. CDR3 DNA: TGTGCCAGCACCCTGGGTGGGGGGTCCAAAAACATTCAGTACTTC.

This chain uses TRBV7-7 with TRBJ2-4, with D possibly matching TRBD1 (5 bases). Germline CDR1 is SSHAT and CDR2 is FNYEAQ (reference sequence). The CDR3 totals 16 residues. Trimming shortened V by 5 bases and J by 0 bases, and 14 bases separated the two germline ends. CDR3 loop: CASSGVRVLAKNIQYF. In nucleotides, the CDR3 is TGTGCCAGCAGCGGCGTCAGGGTCTTAGCCAAAAACATTCAGTACTTC.